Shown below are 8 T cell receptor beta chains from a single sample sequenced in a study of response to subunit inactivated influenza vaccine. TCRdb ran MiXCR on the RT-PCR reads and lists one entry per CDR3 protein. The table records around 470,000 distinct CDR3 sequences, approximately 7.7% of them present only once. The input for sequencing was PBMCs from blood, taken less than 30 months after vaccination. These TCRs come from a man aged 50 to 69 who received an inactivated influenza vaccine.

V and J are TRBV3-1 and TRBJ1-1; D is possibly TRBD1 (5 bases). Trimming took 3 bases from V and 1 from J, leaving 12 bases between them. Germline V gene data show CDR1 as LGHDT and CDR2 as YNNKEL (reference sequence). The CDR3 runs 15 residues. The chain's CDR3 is CASSQVGRGNTEAFF. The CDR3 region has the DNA TGTGCCAGCAGCCAGGTGGGACGGGGGAACACTGAAGCTTTCTTT.

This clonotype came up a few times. The DNA for the CDR3 is TGTGCCAGCAGCTTGGGAAATGCCGGGAATAATGAAAAACTGTTTTTT. The encoded protein is CASSLGNAGNNEKLFF. The V call is TRBV5-5, the J call TRBJ1-4, with D unclear. The CDR3 covers 16 residues. V lost 0 bases and J lost 4, with 13 bases in between. The germline CDR1 and CDR2 sequences are SGHKS and YYEKEE (reference sequence).

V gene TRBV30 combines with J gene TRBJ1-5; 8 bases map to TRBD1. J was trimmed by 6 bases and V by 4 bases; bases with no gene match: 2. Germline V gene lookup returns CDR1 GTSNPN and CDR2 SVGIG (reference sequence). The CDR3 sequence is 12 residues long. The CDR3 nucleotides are TGTGCCTGGAACAGGGGGGCTCAGCCCCAGCATTTT. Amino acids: CAWNRGAQPQHF.

The CDR3 region is CASSFLSNSYEQYF. The CDR3 region has the DNA TGTGCCAGCAGCTTTTTGTCCAACTCCTACGAGCAGTACTTC. The rearrangement links TRBV11-1 to TRBJ2-7; D is unclear. V was pared by 3 bases and J by 0 bases, with 9 bases between. The CDR3 length is 14 residues. Germline V lookup: CDR1 SGHAT, CDR2 FQDESV (reference sequence).

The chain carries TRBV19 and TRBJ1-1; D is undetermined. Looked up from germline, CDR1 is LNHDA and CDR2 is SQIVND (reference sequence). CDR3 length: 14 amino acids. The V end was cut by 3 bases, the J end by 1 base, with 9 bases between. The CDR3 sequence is CASSIFSQNTEAFF. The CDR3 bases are TGTGCCAGTAGTATTTTCTCTCAGAACACTGAAGCTTTCTTT.

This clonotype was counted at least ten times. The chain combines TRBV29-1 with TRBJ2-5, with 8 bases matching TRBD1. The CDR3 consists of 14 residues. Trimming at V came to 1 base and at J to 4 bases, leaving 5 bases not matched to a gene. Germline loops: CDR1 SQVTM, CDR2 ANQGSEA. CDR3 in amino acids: CSVEGTGRGETQYF. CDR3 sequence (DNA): TGCAGCGTTGAAGGGACAGGGCGCGGAGAGACCCAGTACTTC.

In DNA form, the CDR3 reads TGCAGCGTTGAAGGGGGGGAGAACACTGAAGCTTTCTTT. This encodes CSVEGGENTEAFF. The chain is built from TRBV29-1 and TRBJ1-1, with D perhaps matching TRBD1 (5 bases). Germline V gives CDR1 SQVTM, CDR2 ANQGSEA. This CDR3 is 13 amino acids long. The germline V and J ends were trimmed by 1 base and 1 base, with 7 bases remaining between them.

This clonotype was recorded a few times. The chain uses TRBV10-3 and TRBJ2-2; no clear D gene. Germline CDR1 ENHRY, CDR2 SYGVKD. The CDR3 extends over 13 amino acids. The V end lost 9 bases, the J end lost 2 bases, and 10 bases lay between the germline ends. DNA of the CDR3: TGTGCCATACACGGGCCTAACACCGGGGAGCTGTTTTTT. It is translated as CAIHGPNTGELFF.